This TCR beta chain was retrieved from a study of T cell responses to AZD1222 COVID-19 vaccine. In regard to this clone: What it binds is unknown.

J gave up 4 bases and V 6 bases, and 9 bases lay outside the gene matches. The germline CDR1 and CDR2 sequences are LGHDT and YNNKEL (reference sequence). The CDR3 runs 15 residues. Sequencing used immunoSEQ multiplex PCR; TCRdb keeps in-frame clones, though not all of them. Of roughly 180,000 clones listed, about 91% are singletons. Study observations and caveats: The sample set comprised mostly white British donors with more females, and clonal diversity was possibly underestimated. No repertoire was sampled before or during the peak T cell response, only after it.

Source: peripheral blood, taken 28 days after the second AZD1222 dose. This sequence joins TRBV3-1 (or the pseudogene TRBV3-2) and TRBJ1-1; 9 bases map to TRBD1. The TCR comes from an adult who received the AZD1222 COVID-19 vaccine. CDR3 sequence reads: CASRLTGGASTEAFF. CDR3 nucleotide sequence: TGTGCCAGCAGGCTCACAGGGGGCGCGAGCACTGAAGCTTTCTTT.